The 26 T cell receptor beta chains given below trace back to one sample, sequenced in a study of T cells in Graves' hyperthyroidism and ophthalmopathy. Researchers took RNA transcripts and amplified the TCR beta CDR3 regions from them. First-round RT-PCR targeting the TCR CDR3 was performed with the HTBI primer set. Each CDR3 protein gets one entry after TCRdb re-called the multiplex PCR reads with MiXCR. Of 350,000 to 400,000 distinct CDR3 sequences in the sample, about 19% were seen once. Sequencing was done on a sample of blood. These receptor sequences come from a woman under 30 with Graves' hyperthyroidism.

This clonotype was observed at least ten times. This chain uses TRBV7-9 with TRBJ1-2; 9 bases are shared with TRBD1. This CDR3 has 15 residues. Germline lookup yields CDR1 SEHNR and CDR2 FQNEAQ (reference sequence). V shed 5 bases, J shed 7 bases, and the junction held 11 bases outside the gene matches. The CDR3, as DNA: TGTGCCAGCAGCGAACAAGACAGGGGGTTTTTTGGCTACACCTTC. Protein: CASSEQDRGFFGYTF.

In its sample, this clonotype was seen many times. The chain combines TRBV7-8 with TRBJ2-5, with D maybe TRBD1 (5 bases). This CDR3 has 13 residues. Trimming stripped 2 bases from V and 3 bases from J, with 7 bases between. Germline CDR1 SGHVS, CDR2 FQNEAQ. The CDR3 spells CASSLPGKETQYF. The DNA for the CDR3 is TGTGCCAGCAGCTTACCAGGGAAAGAGACCCAGTACTTC.

As concerns this clonotype: A much larger clone is a single base away; this may be a read error. The rearrangement uses TRBV5-1 and TRBJ2-5; possible D gene TRBD2, 6 bases. CDR1 is SGHRS, CDR2 YFSETQ, per germline. The CDR3 loop spans 15 amino acids. The V end was cut by 6 bases, the J end by 5 bases, with 20 bases between. The CDR3 DNA follows: TGCGCCAGCATCTTAGGACGACCAGGAGGGGAGACCCAGTACTTC. Protein: CASILGRPGGETQYF.

This chain connects TRBV20-1 to TRBJ1-1; D perhaps matches TRBD1 (5 bases). The germline V and J ends were trimmed by 2 bases and 6 bases, with 13 bases remaining between them. CDR3 length equals 13 residues. Looked up from germline, CDR1 is DFQATT and CDR2 is SNEGSKA (reference sequence). The DNA of the CDR3 is TGCAGTGCTAGATCCGGGGTAGGGGCTGAAGCTTTCTTT. Its protein is CSARSGVGAEAFF.

This clonotype was observed at least ten times. The chain employs TRBV28 and TRBJ1-5, with 8 bases fitting TRBD1. V was pared by 5 bases and J by 7 bases, with 10 bases of the junction left unmatched. The CDR3 runs to 15 residues. Germline V gene sequence: CDR1 MDHEN, CDR2 SYDVKM. This CDR3 reads CASSPRTGSYQPQHF. In DNA form, the CDR3 reads TGTGCCAGCAGTCCCAGGACAGGGTCGTACCAGCCCCAGCATTTT.

Remarks on this clonotype: One junction end does not reproduce the germline sequence, and a read error may be involved. The chain carries TRBV4-2 and TRBJ1-5, with TRBD1 identical over 8 bases. The length of the CDR3 is 17 residues. The germline V gene encodes CDR1 LGHNA and CDR2 YNFKEQ. The CDR3 spells CAGSQDPGQGASQPQHF. The CDR3 region has the DNA TGTGCCGGCAGCCAAGATCCAGGGCAGGGGGCGAGTCAGCCCCAGCATTTT.

This clonotype occurred many times. V usage is TRBV5-1 and J usage is TRBJ1-1; D is uncertain. This CDR3 is built from 13 residues. Germline V gene data show CDR1 as SGHRS and CDR2 as YFSETQ. V dropped 5 bases and J dropped 1 base, with 9 bases sitting between them. CDR3 protein: CASSVIQNTEAFF. The CDR3 DNA reads TGCGCCAGCAGTGTTATACAGAACACTGAAGCTTTCTTT. Filled out from reference TRBV5-1 and TRBJ1-1, the complete variable domain reads KAGVTQTPRYLIKTRGQQVTLSCSPISGHRSVSWYQQTPGQGLQFLFEYFSETQRNKGNFPGRFSGRQFSNSRSEMNVSTLELGDSALYLCASSVIQNTEAFFGQGTRLTVV.

This clonotype was detected many times. This chain uses TRBV11-2 with TRBJ2-7; the match to TRBD1 covers 9 bases. V was clipped by 5 bases and J by 3 bases; unmatched bases: 11. Germline CDR1 and CDR2: SGHAT and FQNNGV. The CDR3 has 16 amino acids. The CDR3 region has the DNA TGTGCCAGCAGCCCCCAGGGGACAGGGCATTACTACGAGCAGTACTTC. As protein: CASSPQGTGHYYEQYF.

The CDR3 nucleotides are TGTGCCAGCAGTTACCCGGACAGGGGTCGAGGGAATCAGCCCCAGCATTTT. This translates into CASSYPDRGRGNQPQHF. The chain is built from TRBV6-2 or TRBV6-3 and TRBJ1-5; 9 bases match TRBD1. Germline V gene sequence: CDR1 MNHEY, CDR2 SVGEGT. There are 17 residues in the CDR3. V dropped 2 bases and J dropped 4; count of bases not matched to a gene: 9.

This clonotype was observed many times. This rearrangement joins TRBV11-1 to TRBJ1-1, with D perhaps matching TRBD1 (6 bases). V was trimmed by 5 bases and J by 0 bases, leaving 16 bases between them. CDR3 length equals 16 residues. Germline V lookup: CDR1 SGHAT, CDR2 FQDESV (reference sequence). The CDR3 nucleotides are TGTGCCAGCAGCCCCTTTCCCACAGGGATGAACACTGAAGCTTTCTTT. As protein: CASSPFPTGMNTEAFF. The variable domain in full, with the rest retrieved from reference TRBV11-1 and TRBJ1-1, is EAEVAQSPRYKITEKSQAVAFWCDPISGHATLYWYRQILGQGPELLVQFQDESVVDDSQLPKDRFSAERLKGVDSTLKIQPAELGDSAMYLCASSPFPTGMNTEAFFGQGTRLTVV.

This clonotype was found many times. The V gene is TRBV28, the J gene TRBJ2-7; 7 positions agree with TRBD1. Unmatched junction bases numbered 13, after V lost 5 bases and J lost 3 bases. The CDR3 runs 16 residues. Germline CDR1 MDHEN, CDR2 SYDVKM. CDR3 amino acids: CASSKPNRGLIYEQYF. In DNA form, the CDR3 reads TGTGCCAGCAGTAAACCTAACAGGGGCCTAATCTACGAGCAGTACTTC.

This clonotype was picked up a small number of times. The chain uses TRBV20-1 and TRBJ1-5, with D maybe TRBD1 (5 bases). The V end was cut by 6 bases, the J end by 6 bases, with 12 bases between. CDR1 DFQATT and CDR2 SNEGSKA come from the germline V gene (reference sequence). CDR3 size: 12 residues. The CDR3 reads CSAVTDFQPQHF. CDR3 nucleotides: TGCAGTGCGGTGACAGATTTTCAGCCCCAGCATTTT.

This clonotype was observed at least ten times. For the CDR3, the DNA is TGCAGTGCCCCCCCCGCGGATCGGGGGTATGGCTACACCTTC. It specifies CSAPPADRGYGYTF. The chain combines TRBV20-1 with TRBJ1-2; weak D call: TRBD1 (5 bases). CDR1 and CDR2 from the germline V gene are DFQATT and SNEGSKA (reference sequence). Trimming removed 6 bases at V and 5 bases at J, with 19 bases between. CDR3 length: 14 residues.

Comments on this clonotype: A much bigger clone sits one base away, suggesting this may be a read error. Here the CDR3 omits its conserved ending phenylalanine or tryptophan, so a read error is the likely source. The chain carries TRBV3-1 and TRBJ2-5, with TRBD2 identical over 12 bases. The CDR3 covers 18 residues. Per germline, CDR1 LGHDT and CDR2 YNNKEL (reference sequence). Trimming cost V 0 bases and J 4 bases; bases outside gene matches: 9. CDR3 DNA: TGTGCCAGCAGCCAAGATAGACTAGCGGGGGCCGGGGGAGAGACCCAGTACCTC. Its protein is CASSQDRLAGAGGETQYL.

The chain employs TRBV18 and TRBJ2-7; 7 bases map to TRBD1. V shed 5 bases, J shed 7 bases, and the junction held 8 bases outside the gene matches. The germline gives CDR1 KGHSH, CDR2 LQKENI. This CDR3 spans 13 amino acids. This CDR3 is CASSTGQADEQYF. CDR3 coding DNA: TGTGCCAGCTCAACAGGACAGGCGGATGAGCAGTACTTC.

This clonotype was seen ten or more times. The chain links TRBV28 to TRBJ1-4; 9 bases line up with TRBD1. Looked up from germline, CDR1 is MDHEN and CDR2 is SYDVKM. This CDR3 has 16 residues. The V gene end was trimmed by 4 bases and the J gene end by 4 bases; junction bases not matched to a gene: 7. This CDR3 is CASSSPGTGFNEKLFF. The CDR3 DNA follows: TGTGCCAGCAGTTCTCCCGGGACAGGGTTTAATGAAAAACTGTTTTTT.

The V and J genes are TRBV7-9 and TRBJ2-7, with 12 bases aligning to TRBD2. Germline lookup yields CDR1 SEHNR and CDR2 FQNEAQ (reference sequence). The CDR3 spans 14 residues. The trim removed 8 bases at V and 4 bases at J, leaving 6 bases unmatched. For the CDR3, the DNA is TGTGCCAGCTCCACACTAGCGGGGGGTTACGAGCAGTACTTC. It is translated as CASSTLAGGYEQYF.

This clonotype was detected ten times or more. The J gene is TRBJ1-6, the V gene TRBV5-1, with D perhaps matching TRBD1 (5 bases). Germline CDR1 and CDR2: SGHRS and YFSETQ. CDR3 size: 15 residues. V was cut by 4 bases and J by 6 bases, with 14 bases left in between. The CDR3 coding sequence is TGCGCCAGCAGCACCGGGGGAGCGATTAATTCACCCCTCCACTTT. This sequence encodes CASSTGGAINSPLHF.

This clonotype came up a few times. The chain links TRBV12-3 or TRBV12-4 to TRBJ2-5; TRBD2 agrees at 11 bases. The CDR3 length is 14 residues. V trimming: 6 bases; J trimming: 3 bases; junction bases outside the gene matches: 3. For the CDR3, the DNA is TGTGCCAGCAGACTAGCGGGAGCCGAAGAGACCCAGTACTTC. Amino acids: CASRLAGAEETQYF.

The chain combines TRBV7-2 with TRBJ2-5; D gene ambiguous. This CDR3 comprises 14 residues. Trimming pared 7 bases from V and 4 bases from J, leaving 16 bases between. Germline lookup yields CDR1 SGHTA and CDR2 FQGNSA. The CDR3 coding sequence is TGTGCCAGCACCATTTGGGCAGTAGGAGAGACCCAGTACTTC. Its protein product is CASTIWAVGETQYF. Looking up the rest from reference TRBV7-2 and TRBJ2-5 gives the full variable domain: GAGVSQSPSNKVTEKGKDVELRCDPISGHTALYWYRQSLGQGLEFLIYFQGNSAPDKSGLPSDRFSAERTGGSVSTLTIQRTQQEDSAVYLCASTIWAVGETQYFGPGTRLLVL.

This clonotype appeared many times. The genes are TRBV12-3 or TRBV12-4 and TRBJ1-2, with TRBD1 matching over 8 bases. There are 12 residues in the CDR3. The V and J ends lost 5 bases and 10 bases, in that order; junction bases with no gene match: 6. The CDR3 coding sequence is TGTGCCAGCAGTCGCACGACAGGGGTCTACACCTTC. Its protein is CASSRTTGVYTF.

This clonotype appeared many times. V is TRBV2 and J is TRBJ2-7; 8 bases agree with TRBD2. Germline V gives CDR1 SNHLY, CDR2 FYNNEI. CDR3 length: 15 residues. V lost 7 bases to trimming and J lost 2 bases; unmatched junction nucleotides: 10. The CDR3: CASNWGAGATYEQYF. CDR3 coding DNA: TGTGCCAGCAATTGGGGAGCGGGGGCAACCTACGAGCAGTACTTC.

Only a few counts were recorded for this clonotype. V gene TRBV5-1 combines with J gene TRBJ2-7; 8 nucleotides match TRBD2. Germline assignment: CDR1 SGHRS and CDR2 YFSETQ. This CDR3 has 14 amino acids. With V trimmed by 4 bases and J by 3 bases, 6 bases remained unmatched. The CDR3 sequence: CASSKSGGGYEQYF. For the CDR3, the DNA is TGCGCCAGCAGCAAAAGCGGGGGCGGCTACGAGCAGTACTTC.

In this sample, this clonotype turned up many times. The chain combines TRBV30 with TRBJ1-2, with a possible D match to TRBD1 (5 bases). The CDR3 is made up of 13 amino acids. The germline V gene encodes CDR1 GTSNPN and CDR2 SVGIG (reference sequence). V dropped 3 bases and J dropped 6 bases, with 14 bases sitting between them. The CDR3 DNA reads as TGTGCCTGGAGAGTCAGGGCAGTCGATGGCTACACCTTC. The encoded protein is CAWRVRAVDGYTF.

There are many counts of this clonotype. This sequence joins TRBV12-3 or TRBV12-4 and TRBJ1-2; D is unclear. The CDR3 has 15 amino acids. The V end lost 3 bases, the J end lost 6 bases, and 17 bases lay between the germline ends. The CDR3 coding sequence is TGTGCCAGCAGTTTTCGTCGCAGGCCAAACCATGGCTACACCTTC. It codes for CASSFRRRPNHGYTF.

This clonotype was detected ten times or more. J is TRBJ1-5 and V is TRBV28; D is perhaps TRBD1 (5 bases). The CDR3 spans 11 residues. Trimming took off 6 bases at V and 8 bases at J, with 8 bases between the two ends. From germline, CDR1 is MDHEN and CDR2 SYDVKM. This CDR3 reads CASSRDEPQHF. The DNA for the CDR3 is TGTGCCAGCAGCAGGGATGAGCCCCAGCATTTT.